This T cell receptor beta chain was found in a study of T cells in Graves' hyperthyroidism and ophthalmopathy. Turning to the study itself: Staff took peripheral blood when the initial diagnosis was made, before any treatment began.

This clonotype has a count of ten or more. Its specificity is not known. TCR beta CDR3 regions were amplified from RNA. In the first-round RT-PCR of the TCR CDR3, the HTBI primer set was used. TCRdb re-called the multiplex PCR reads through MiXCR, storing one row per CDR3 protein. The profile covers around 350,000 distinct CDR3 sequences, with around 15% appearing a single time and around 19% taken by the ten largest. Study-level results: Blood also showed most of the thyroid clonotypes that were expanded above 0.001. For ophthalmopathy, model prediction preceded onset by a median 6.5 months.

CDR1 LGHDT and CDR2 YNNKEL come from the germline V gene (reference sequence). The germline V and J ends were trimmed by 0 bases and 8 bases, with 17 bases remaining between them. The CDR3 has 17 residues. This TCR was recovered from a woman in her twenties or thirties with Graves' ophthalmopathy. The sample comprised blood. The chain couples TRBV3-1 to TRBJ1-6, with D perhaps matching TRBD1 (5 bases). The CDR3, as DNA: TGTGCCAGCAGCCAAGAGTTCGGGAACAGGCGGTATTCACCCCTCCACTTT. Residues: CASSQEFGNRRYSPLHF.